This passage covers 4 T cell receptor beta chains from one sample sequenced in a study of Ad26.COV2.S vaccination and SARS-CoV-2 variants. Sequenced by immunoSEQ multiplex PCR; TCRdb stores in-frame clones only, minus some. Of around 170,000 clones listed, around 90% were seen once; the top ten hold 5% to 6.5%. This specimen was peripheral blood, taken after recovery from COVID-19. The origin of the receptors is a human donor who had recovered from COVID-19.

The chain couples TRBV27 to TRBJ1-2; TRBD1 aligns across 9 bases. The J segment lost 2 bases and the V segment lost 2 bases, leaving 12 bases of the junction unmatched. The CDR3 covers 18 residues. In germline, CDR1 is MNHEY, CDR2 SMNVEV (reference sequence). The CDR3 loop is CASSLAGQGRRLNYGYTF. CDR3 nucleotide sequence: TGTGCCAGCAGTTTAGCCGGACAGGGGCGAAGACTCAACTATGGCTACACCTTC.

The CDR3 sequence is CASSPERTQYF. CDR3 bases: TGTGCCAGCAGCCCTGAGCGGACCCAGTACTTC. The chain links TRBV12-3 or TRBV12-4 to TRBJ2-5; D uncertain. The V gene lost 6 bases and the J gene lost 7 bases, with 9 bases spanning the gap. The CDR3 runs 11 residues.

A few counts support this clone. The rearrangement links TRBV7-9 to TRBJ1-1; D call uncertain. There are 12 residues in the CDR3. From germline, CDR1 is SEHNR and CDR2 FQNEAQ (reference sequence). Deletions cut 2 bases from V and 11 bases from J, with 12 bases between. The CDR3 here is CASSLRSPLAFF. CDR3 in DNA: TGTGCCAGCAGCTTAAGGTCCCCCTTGGCTTTCTTT.

This sequence joins TRBV5-1 and TRBJ2-3; TRBD1 aligns across 8 bases. The CDR3 contains 15 residues. Per germline, CDR1 SGHRS and CDR2 YFSETQ. V was clipped by 4 bases and J by 2 bases; unmatched bases: 6. CDR3 amino acids: CASSILDRVTDTQYF. As DNA, the CDR3 is TGCGCCAGCAGCATCCTGGACAGGGTCACAGATACGCAGTATTTT.